This T cell receptor beta chain was identified in a study of cytomegalovirus exposure and HLA in healthy donors (dated by TCRdb to about 2017). About the study as a whole: The approximately 710 repertoires of the first cohort and the 120 validation repertoires were produced on the same platform, according to a later analysis. The study aimed to test whether cataloging public T cell receptors could reveal signatures of past pathogen exposure. High-throughput TCR immunosequencing, statistical association of individual TCRs with disease status, and machine learning were combined to predict cytomegalovirus infection status. Besides the first cohort of approximately 670 subjects, a separate validation cohort made up of 90 to 150 different subjects was used.

Comment on this clone: The target of this receptor is not known. One base away there is no much larger clone; base qualities are not given.

The library came from the immunoSEQ multiplex PCR assay. Concerning the study's data processing: A statistical classification framework was developed to diagnose cytomegalovirus status using the catalog of TCR beta chain sequences. The source is immuneACCESS, and TCRdb retained only in-frame sequences with V and J called. Part of the clones is not carried over; for the studies checked, unresolved V genes explain less than half of this, and the remainder is unexplained. V, J and clone size are those of that table, while D and trimming were read from the DNA. In all, the sample holds about 200,000 clones, and about 90% of those were seen once. Of the sample, 2.9% falls within the top ten clones. Separate from the approximately 670-subject first cohort, the validation cohort of about 110 subjects was the group to which the donors belonged. Overall study results and their limits: The classifier was reported to diagnose cytomegalovirus status with high specificity and sensitivity in both the original and validation cohorts. All 120 or so repertoires were used to score co-occurrence in the validation cohort in a later analysis, because that analysis had no HLA typing for the cohort. Most TCR sequences were observed very rarely across donors, whereas some public TCRs were present in many individuals. In a later analysis, TCRs clustered in the first cohort were found to also tend to co-occur in the 100 to 150 validation repertoires, with 90% to 95% of cluster scores above 0. In vitro tests confirmed that a few of the cytomegalovirus-associated TCR beta chains recognize cytomegalovirus antigens. It was suggested by the authors that the approach could potentially be generalized to other disease states and immunological phenotypes. The study listed 164 TCR beta chains as associated with cytomegalovirus.

The CDR3 starts with the cysteine, ends with the phenylalanine, and has 14 residues. Of the read, only the CDR3 DNA is kept; its 42 bases are in frame from base 1. The germline V gene sets CDR1 to MNHEY and CDR2 to SVGAGI. V gives up 5 bases and J gives up 3 bases, and the segment between their germline ends measures 13 bases. The chain is encoded by TRBV6-5 joined to TRBJ1-2; no D gene call is confident. This sequence originates from a woman under 30 in good health and CMV-seronegative. The source material was PBMCs. The CDR3 protein is CASSPRENYYGYTF. The nucleotides read TGTGCCAGCAGTCCCCGGGAAAACTACTATGGCTACACCTTC.